This T cell receptor beta chain was identified in a study of T-cell reconstitution after alpha-beta-depleted transplantation in children. V was shortened by 4 bases and J by 1 base, with 16 bases between the two germline ends. The CDR3 runs 16 residues. Germline lookup yields CDR1 SGHRS and CDR2 YFSETQ. In the case of this clonotype: Its antigen is still unknown.

Study findings and constraints: It was newly produced T cells that mostly accounted for T-cell counts and diversity one year after transplant. For some patients, TCRbeta diversity was high at day 60 because of recipient T cells and thymic progenitors that survived. By about two months after transplant, alpha-beta T cells reportedly arose from several hundred graft clones that had expanded.

As it was prepared, the TCRbeta library received unique molecular identifiers. TCRdb reprocessed the PCR reads with MiXCR, giving one entry per CDR3 protein. The data show approximately 1,000,000 distinct CDR3 sequences, with about 26% seen just once and roughly 31% held by the top ten. This clonotype was sampled from a boy under two years old who had a stem cell transplant for SCID, so the T cells may come from the graft donor. The chain is built from TRBV5-1 and TRBJ2-3; perhaps TRBD2 as D (6 bases). The sequencing here drew on PBMCs, mostly from graft donor cells, taken 360 days after TCRalphabeta/CD19-depleted stem cell transplant. The CDR3 reads CASSPALAEGTDTQYF. CDR3 DNA: TGCGCCAGCAGCCCGGCTTTAGCGGAAGGCACAGATACGCAGTATTTT.